A selection of T cell receptor beta chains follows, all from one sample in a study of T cells in localized non-small cell lung cancer. The protocol was immunoSEQ multiplex PCR, while the TCRdb copy is restricted to in-frame clones and leaves out a portion. The sample records approximately 28,000 clones, about 80% being singletons. The starting material was peripheral blood mononuclear cells, obtained before any cancer treatment. Receptor source: a man between 35 and 75 years old with stage III lung adenocarcinoma. Each CDR3 is given with its conserved first and last residue. D genes are given only for firm matches.

j_call v_call cdr3_length d_call cdr3_aa cdr3_nt
TRBJ2-1 TRBV15 16 TRBD2 CATSRGASGDLNEQFF TGTGCCACCAGCAGAGGGGCCAGCGGGGACCTCAATGAGCAGTTCTTC
TRBJ1-1 TRBV5-4 13 . CASSLALTGEAFF TGTGCCAGCAGCTTGGCCCTGACAGGTGAAGCTTTCTTT
TRBJ1-5 TRBV28 13 . CASSFTRNQPQHF TGTGCCAGCAGTTTCACAAGAAATCAGCCCCAGCATTTT
TRBJ1-6 TRBV5-1 14 . CASSLGQSNSPLHF TGCGCCAGCAGCTTGGGACAGAGTAATTCACCCCTCCACTTT
TRBJ2-1 TRBV5-1 15 TRBD2 CASREVSGSSDEQFF TGCGCCAGCAGGGAAGTTAGCGGGAGTTCCGATGAGCAGTTCTTC
TRBJ2-5 TRBV4-1 16 TRBD2 CASSQDLAGWVETQYF TGCGCCAGCAGCCAGGACCTAGCGGGATGGGTCGAGACCCAGTACTTC
TRBJ1-2 TRBV25-1 14 . CASSPGPENYGYTF TGTGCCAGCAGTCCGGGCCCCGAGAACTATGGCTACACCTTC
TRBJ1-1 TRBV11-2 14 . CASSRDGLNTEAFF TGTGCCAGCAGCCGCGACGGACTGAACACTGAAGCTTTCTTT
TRBJ1-1 TRBV11-2 15 . CASSPRGGTNTEAFF TGTGCCAGCAGCCCTCGTGGGGGAACGAACACTGAAGCTTTCTTT
TRBJ1-5 TRBV18 16 TRBD1 CASSPAGTGGNQPQHF TGTGCCAGCTCACCGGCCGGGACAGGGGGCAATCAGCCCCAGCATTTT
TRBJ2-1 TRBV18 13 . CASSQTSYNEQFF TGTGCCAGCTCTCAGACATCCTACAATGAGCAGTTCTTC
TRBJ1-2 TRBV7-2 14 . CASSLRDPGYGYTF TGTGCCAGCAGCCTAAGGGACCCGGGCTATGGCTACACCTTC
TRBJ1-3 TRBV6-1 12 . CASRYSGNTIYF TGTGCCAGCAGGTACTCTGGAAACACCATATATTTT